The entry that follows covers one TCR beta chain sequence. Its antigen is not identified. This entry is derived from a study of PD-1 blockade in classical Hodgkin lymphoma. Looking at the study overall: The nivolumab dose that patients received was 3 mg/kg, given intravenously every 2 weeks. Notes on the study in general: What drove the repertoire differences, possibly disease activity or prior therapy, has not been defined.

Method: immunoSEQ multiplex PCR; TCRdb's copy keeps in-frame clones and lacks some. In the table there are over 85,000 clones, 85% to 95% of which are singletons. Specified time point: cycle 4 day 1 (C4D1), after less than 7 weeks of nivolumab. Each and every patient relapsed after autologous stem cell transplantation, and patients got differing brentuximab vedotin exposure. The study recorded best responses of complete response, partial response or progressive disease. The CDR3 runs 14 residues. The V and J ends lost 4 bases and 5 bases respectively, with 14 bases between them. CDR1 is SGHTA, CDR2 FQGNSA, per germline.

The source material was peripheral blood mononuclear cells (PBMCs), sampled before the fourth cycle of nivolumab. The TCR originated in a human donor with classical Hodgkin lymphoma. The rearrangement joins TRBV7-2 to TRBJ2-5; D gene ambiguous. CDR3: CASSSDQSPETQYF. The CDR3 nucleotides read TGTGCCAGCAGCTCGGACCAATCTCCGGAGACCCAGTACTTC.